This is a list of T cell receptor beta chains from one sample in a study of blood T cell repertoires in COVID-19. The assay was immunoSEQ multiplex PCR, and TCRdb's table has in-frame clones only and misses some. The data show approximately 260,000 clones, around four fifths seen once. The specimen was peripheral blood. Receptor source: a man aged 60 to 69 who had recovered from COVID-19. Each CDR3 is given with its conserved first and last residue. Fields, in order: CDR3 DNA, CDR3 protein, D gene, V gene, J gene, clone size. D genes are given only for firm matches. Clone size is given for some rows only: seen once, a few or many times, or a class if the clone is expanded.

CDR3 DNA: TGCAGTGCGACGGACAAGTACGAGCAGTACTTC; CDR3 protein: CSATDKYEQYF; D gene: .; V gene: TRBV20-1; J gene: TRBJ2-7; clone size: once
CDR3 DNA: TGTGCCAGCAGCCTGGGGGAGGAATCACCCCTCCACTTT; CDR3 protein: CASSLGEESPLHF; D gene: .; V gene: TRBV12-3/TRBV12-4; J gene: TRBJ1-6; clone size: .
CDR3 DNA: TGCGCCAGCAGCCCGGAGGCCTACAATGAGCAGTTCTTC; CDR3 protein: CASSPEAYNEQFF; D gene: .; V gene: TRBV5-4; J gene: TRBJ2-1; clone size: .
CDR3 DNA: TGCAGCGTTCGGCTAGTAACCTACGAGCAGTACTTC; CDR3 protein: CSVRLVTYEQYF; D gene: .; V gene: TRBV29-1; J gene: TRBJ2-7; clone size: .
CDR3 DNA: TGTGCCAGCAGCCCGCCGGGGGGGGCGGACTCCTACGAGCAGTACTTC; CDR3 protein: CASSPPGGADSYEQYF; D gene: TRBD2; V gene: TRBV7-2; J gene: TRBJ2-7; clone size: .
CDR3 DNA: TGTGCCAGCAGCAAAGAACAGCGGGGATATGGAAACACCATATATTTT; CDR3 protein: CASSKEQRGYGNTIYF; D gene: .; V gene: TRBV3-1/TRBV3-2; J gene: TRBJ1-3; clone size: .
CDR3 DNA: TGTGCCAGCAGCTTAAAGGGGGCGAACTATGGCTACACCTTC; CDR3 protein: CASSLKGANYGYTF; D gene: TRBD1; V gene: TRBV7-2; J gene: TRBJ1-2; clone size: many
CDR3 DNA: TGTGCCAGCAGTAGGGACAGCCGGAACACTGAAGCTTTCTTT; CDR3 protein: CASSRDSRNTEAFF; D gene: TRBD1; V gene: TRBV27; J gene: TRBJ1-1; clone size: .
CDR3 DNA: TGTGCCAGCAGCTTGTCCGGCTCCTATAATTCACCCCTCCACTTT; CDR3 protein: CASSLSGSYNSPLHF; D gene: .; V gene: TRBV5-4; J gene: TRBJ1-6; clone size: .
CDR3 DNA: TGTGCCAGCAGCCCCGCCCGACAGGGAACTAACTATGGCTACACCTTC; CDR3 protein: CASSPARQGTNYGYTF; D gene: TRBD1; V gene: TRBV5-4; J gene: TRBJ1-2; clone size: once
CDR3 DNA: TGTGCCAGCAGTGGACAGTTCTACGAGCAGTACTTC; CDR3 protein: CASSGQFYEQYF; D gene: .; V gene: TRBV7-8; J gene: TRBJ2-7; clone size: .
CDR3 DNA: TGTGCCACCAGCAGAGAGGGACAGAAGTCACCCCTCCACTTT; CDR3 protein: CATSREGQKSPLHF; D gene: TRBD1; V gene: TRBV15; J gene: TRBJ1-6; clone size: .
CDR3 DNA: TGTGCCAGCAGACCCACAGGGCAACGCAATCAGCCCCAGCATTTT; CDR3 protein: CASRPTGQRNQPQHF; D gene: .; V gene: TRBV6-5; J gene: TRBJ1-5; clone size: once
CDR3 DNA: TGCGCCACGGCCCCGGGGGGGGGCCCAGAGACCCAGTACTTC; CDR3 protein: CATAPGGGPETQYF; D gene: TRBD2; V gene: TRBV5-1; J gene: TRBJ2-5; clone size: .
CDR3 DNA: TGTGCCAGCAGTTTATCTGGTCTAGCGGGAGGGGGGTCTTATAATGAGCAGTTCTTC; CDR3 protein: CASSLSGLAGGGSYNEQFF; D gene: TRBD2; V gene: TRBV27; J gene: TRBJ2-1; clone size: .
CDR3 DNA: TGTGCCAGTAGTATAGCGAGACAGCCCCAGCATTTT; CDR3 protein: CASSIARQPQHF; D gene: .; V gene: TRBV19; J gene: TRBJ1-5; clone size: few
CDR3 DNA: TGCAGTGGCCATGGGGAGGAGACCCAGTACTTC; CDR3 protein: CSGHGEETQYF; D gene: .; V gene: TRBV20-1; J gene: TRBJ2-5; clone size: .
CDR3 DNA: TGCGCCAGCAGCTTGGCCCAGGGGTATGGCTACACCTTC; CDR3 protein: CASSLAQGYGYTF; D gene: .; V gene: TRBV5-1; J gene: TRBJ1-2; clone size: once
CDR3 DNA: TGTGCCAGCAACCGCCCGAGCACTGAAGCTTTCTTT; CDR3 protein: CASNRPSTEAFF; D gene: .; V gene: TRBV2; J gene: TRBJ1-1; clone size: .
CDR3 DNA: TGTGCCAGCTCGTCAGGGGTTAGCAATCAGCCCCAGCATTTT; CDR3 protein: CASSSGVSNQPQHF; D gene: .; V gene: TRBV2; J gene: TRBJ1-5; clone size: .
CDR3 DNA: TGCGCCAGCAGTGAGGGCCTAGCGGGCTCCTACAATGAGCAGTTCTTC; CDR3 protein: CASSEGLAGSYNEQFF; D gene: TRBD2; V gene: TRBV10-2; J gene: TRBJ2-1; clone size: .
CDR3 DNA: TGTGCCAGCAGCCTCGACAGGGTCGGAAACACCATATATTTT; CDR3 protein: CASSLDRVGNTIYF; D gene: TRBD1; V gene: TRBV28; J gene: TRBJ1-3; clone size: .
CDR3 DNA: TGTGCCAGTAGTAACGACAGGGGCCCGAATTCACCCCTCCACTTT; CDR3 protein: CASSNDRGPNSPLHF; D gene: TRBD1; V gene: TRBV19; J gene: TRBJ1-6; clone size: .
CDR3 DNA: TGTGCCAGCAGTGAAGAGCCTCGGGGGACAGATACGCAGTATTTT; CDR3 protein: CASSEEPRGTDTQYF; D gene: .; V gene: TRBV2; J gene: TRBJ2-3; clone size: .
CDR3 DNA: TGTGCCAGCAGGACTAGCGGGGGGGCCTACGAGCAGTACTTC; CDR3 protein: CASRTSGGAYEQYF; D gene: TRBD2; V gene: TRBV28; J gene: TRBJ2-7; clone size: .